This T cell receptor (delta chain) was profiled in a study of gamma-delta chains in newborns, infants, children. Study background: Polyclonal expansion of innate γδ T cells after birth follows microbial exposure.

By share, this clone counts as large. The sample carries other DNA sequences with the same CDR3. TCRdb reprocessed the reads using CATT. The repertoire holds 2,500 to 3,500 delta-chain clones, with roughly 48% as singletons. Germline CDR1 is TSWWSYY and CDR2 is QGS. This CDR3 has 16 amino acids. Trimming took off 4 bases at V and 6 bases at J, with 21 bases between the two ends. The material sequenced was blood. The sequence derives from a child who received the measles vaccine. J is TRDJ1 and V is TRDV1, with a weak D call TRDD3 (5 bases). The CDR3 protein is CALGGLGLNTLNKLIF. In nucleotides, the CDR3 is TGTGCTCTTGGGGGTCTCGGCCTGAATACGCTTAATAAACTCATCTTT.